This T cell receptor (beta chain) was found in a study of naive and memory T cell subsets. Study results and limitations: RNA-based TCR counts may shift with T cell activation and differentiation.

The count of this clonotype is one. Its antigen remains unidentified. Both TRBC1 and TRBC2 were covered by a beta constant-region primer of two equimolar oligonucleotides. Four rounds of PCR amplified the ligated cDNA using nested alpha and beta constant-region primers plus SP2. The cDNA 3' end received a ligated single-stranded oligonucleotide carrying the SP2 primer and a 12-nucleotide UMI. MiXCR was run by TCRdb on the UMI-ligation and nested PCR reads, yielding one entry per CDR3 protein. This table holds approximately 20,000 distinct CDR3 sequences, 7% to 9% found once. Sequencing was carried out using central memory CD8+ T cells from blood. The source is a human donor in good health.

CDR3 sequence (DNA): TGTGCCAGCAGTGAAGAACTAGCGGGAGGACTCGAGCAGTACTTC. Translated: CASSEELAGGLEQYF. The chain recombines TRBV6-1 with TRBJ2-7; 12 nucleotides align to TRBD2. The junction had 4 bases not matched to a gene; V was cut back by 1 base and J by 6 bases. Germline V lookup: CDR1 MNHNS, CDR2 SASEGT. The CDR3 spans 15 residues.